The source of this T cell receptor beta chain is a study of CD4 T cell repertoires in COVID-19. Notes on the study in general: Two or all three memory subsets shared several highly expanded SARS-CoV-2-reactive clonotypes. SARS-CoV and/or HKU1 spike cultures shared between roughly 6.5 and 28% of SARS-CoV-2 clonotypes.

Method: immunoSEQ multiplex PCR; TCRdb's copy keeps in-frame clones and lacks some. This table holds 20,000 to 30,000 clones, nearly 95% found once. Germline CDR1 SGHNT, CDR2 YENEEA. This CDR3 region has 15 residues. V dropped 2 bases and J dropped 4; count of bases not matched to a gene: 2. Comment on this clone: Antigen: not known.

These memory T cells were uncultured and sequenced directly after ex vivo isolation. This chain connects TRBV11-3 to TRBJ2-3, with 11 bases fitting TRBD2. The material sequenced was circulating follicular helper CD4+ T cells (cTfh) from blood, taken before the COVID-19 pandemic. This TCR came from a human donor who had COVID-19. The DNA for the CDR3 is TGTGCCAGCAGCTTAAATAGCGGGGGGGCAGATACGCAGTATTTT. It translates to CASSLNSGGADTQYF.